The 22 T cell receptor beta chains below all came from one sample that was sequenced in a study of cytomegalovirus exposure and HLA in healthy donors. The PCR contained 60 Vbeta and 13 Jbeta primers. Method: immunoSEQ multiplex PCR; TCRdb's copy keeps in-frame clones and lacks some. Here the sample spans 150,000 to 200,000 clones, approximately 90% being singletons. Input material: PBMCs. The source of these receptors is a boy aged 2 to 10 in good health and CMV-seronegative.

The V call is TRBV7-9, the J call TRBJ2-7; weak D call: TRBD1 (5 bases). Germline V gene data show CDR1 as SEHNR and CDR2 as FQNEAQ (reference sequence). The CDR3 loop spans 15 amino acids. V shed 4 bases and J shed 4 bases, with 17 bases lying between them. CDR3 protein: CASSSSTAAPYEQYF. CDR3 in DNA: TGTGCCAGCAGCTCGTCGACAGCAGCCCCTTACGAGCAGTACTTC.

The V gene is TRBV30, the J gene TRBJ2-2, with D perhaps matching TRBD1 (6 bases). The V gene's germline CDR1 is GTSNPN and CDR2 SVGIG (reference sequence). The ends were cut back, 2 bases at V and 4 bases at J, with 11 bases in the middle. CDR3 size: 14 residues. The CDR3 DNA reads TGTGCCTGGAGTCCAGGGGTTCGCACCGGGGAGCTGTTTTTT. This codes for CAWSPGVRTGELFF.

This clone occurred a few times. The gene calls are TRBV7-3 and TRBJ2-1; no clear D gene. V shed 5 bases and J shed 15 bases, with 8 bases lying between them. The CDR3 covers 9 residues. Germline V gives CDR1 SGHTA, CDR2 FQGTGA. The CDR3 spells CASSITGFF. The CDR3 DNA reads TGTGCCAGCAGCATTACGGGGTTCTTC.

This clone was seen once. The chain combines TRBV7-2 with TRBJ2-7; D not resolved. Germline V gene sequence: CDR1 SGHTA, CDR2 FQGNSA. The CDR3 length is 14 residues. Trimming cost V 2 bases and J 2 bases, with 10 bases left between them. CDR3 amino acids: CASSLSMSAYEQYF. CDR3 coding DNA: TGTGCCAGCAGCTTAAGTATGTCGGCCTACGAGCAGTACTTC.

The V and J genes are TRBV6-1 and TRBJ2-3; 8 nucleotides match TRBD1. Germline-derived CDR1 and CDR2 are MNHNS and SASEGT. V dropped 6 bases and J dropped 0; count of bases not matched to a gene: 5. The CDR3 runs to 15 residues. DNA for the CDR3: TGTGCCAGCAGCGTCCAGGGGGCTAGCACAGATACGCAGTATTTT. This codes for CASSVQGASTDTQYF.

CDR3: CASSPQRSPLHF. CDR3 in DNA: TGTGCCAGCAGCCCTCAGCGTTCACCCCTCCACTTT. The chain couples TRBV28 to TRBJ1-6; D gene ambiguous. This CDR3 has 12 residues. CDR1 MDHEN and CDR2 SYDVKM come from the germline V gene. Trimming shortened V by 6 bases and J by 9 bases, and 9 bases separated the two germline ends.

J is TRBJ1-2 and V is TRBV10-3, with D maybe TRBD1 (5 bases). Germline CDR1 reads ENHRY; CDR2 reads SYGVKD. The CDR3 has 14 residues. V dropped 1 base and J dropped 3 bases, with 9 bases sitting between them. This CDR3 reads CAISEFREDYGYTF. CDR3 coding DNA: TGTGCCATCAGTGAGTTCAGGGAAGACTATGGCTACACCTTC.

The gene calls are TRBV2 and TRBJ1-2, with a tentative D call TRBD1 (5 bases). Germline CDR1 reads SNHLY; CDR2 reads FYNNEI. V dropped 1 base and J dropped 4 bases, with 13 bases sitting between them. This CDR3 is built from 15 residues. CDR3 in DNA: TGTGCCAGCAGTGAAGGGGGCTCTGCCCGCTATGGCTACACCTTC. Translation gives CASSEGGSARYGYTF.

The CDR3 DNA sequence: TGTGCCAGTAGACCCACTACCCCTCGACAGGGAGGAAACACCATATATTTT. Protein sequence: CASRPTTPRQGGNTIYF. J is TRBJ1-3 and V is TRBV19; TRBD1 agrees at 7 bases. The CDR3 is 17 amino acids. Per the germline V gene, CDR1 is LNHDA and CDR2 is SQIVND (reference sequence). Trimming took 6 bases from V and 4 from J; bases not matched to a gene: 15.

The J gene is TRBJ2-1, the V gene TRBV11-2; possible D gene TRBD2, 5 bases. The CDR3 is 14 residues long. V lost 0 bases, J lost 12 bases, and 15 bases lay in between. From germline, CDR1 is SGHAT and CDR2 FQNNGV. CDR3 residues: CASSLDSGRERQFF. In DNA, the CDR3 is TGTGCCAGCAGCTTAGATAGTGGGAGAGAGAGGCAGTTCTTC.

This chain uses TRBV5-1 with TRBJ1-2; D gene ambiguous. Per the germline V gene, CDR1 is SGHRS and CDR2 is YFSETQ. This CDR3 spans 17 amino acids. V was shortened by 0 bases and J by 4 bases, with 19 bases between the two germline ends. CDR3 sequence (DNA): TGCGCCAGCAGCTTGGACTACGAGGGAGTTCACCGCTATGGCTACACCTTC. This gives the protein CASSLDYEGVHRYGYTF.

The chain is built from TRBV18 and TRBJ2-5; 7 bases are shared with TRBD2. Gene TRBJ2-7 matches the end of the DNA better, so the J call may be wrong. Germline CDR1 is KGHSH and CDR2 is LQKENI. The CDR3 has 13 residues. The CDR3 region is CASSRGSSYEQYF. CDR3 coding DNA: TGTGCCAGCTCACGCGGGAGCTCCTACGAGCAGTACTTC.

The chain links TRBV4-1 to TRBJ1-1, with a possible D match to TRBD1 (5 bases). CDR1 MGHRA and CDR2 YSYEKL come from the germline V gene. This CDR3 comprises 13 residues. V gave up 3 bases and J gave up 7 bases, with 12 bases separating them. The chain's CDR3 is CASSQSGGNEAFF. Here the CDR3 DNA reads TGCGCCAGCAGCCAGTCGGGGGGTAATGAAGCTTTCTTT.

The chain uses TRBV27 and TRBJ2-2; no firm D call. Trimming cost V 3 bases and J 7 bases, with 15 bases left between them. Germline assignment: CDR1 MNHEY and CDR2 SMNVEV (reference sequence). CDR3 length equals 15 residues. Written as DNA, the CDR3 is TGTGCCAGCAGTTTTCTACTCGCGCCCGGCGGGGAGCTGTTTTTT. Translating it yields CASSFLLAPGGELFF.

This clone was observed a single time. The gene calls are TRBV6-6 and TRBJ1-6; 8 bases map to TRBD1. This CDR3 is 14 amino acids long. The V gene end was trimmed by 6 bases and the J gene end by 6 bases; junction bases not matched to a gene: 4. Germline CDR1 MNHNY, CDR2 SVGAGI (reference sequence). The CDR3 loop reads CASREDRGNSPLHF. CDR3 coding DNA: TGTGCCAGCAGAGAAGACAGGGGTAATTCACCCCTCCACTTT.

This clone was found once. The chain combines TRBV5-5 with TRBJ2-3, with 10 bases matching TRBD2. J was trimmed by 5 bases and V by 2 bases; bases with no gene match: 8. Germline values: CDR1 SGHKS, CDR2 YYEKEE (reference sequence). CDR3 length: 16 amino acids. In nucleotides, the CDR3 is TGTGCCAGCAGCTTTCCGCTAGCGGGGGCGGAAGATACGCAGTATTTT. This translates into CASSFPLAGAEDTQYF.

The chain uses TRBV7-9 and TRBJ1-1, with 8 positions matching TRBD1. CDR1 and CDR2 from the germline V gene are SEHNR and FQNEAQ (reference sequence). This CDR3 has 14 amino acids. After removal of 3 bases from V and 11 bases from J, the junction contained 11 bases not matched to a gene. The CDR3 reads CASSLTQGARWAFF. CDR3 coding DNA: TGTGCCAGCAGCTTGACCCAGGGGGCTAGGTGGGCTTTCTTT. Full variable domain (missing parts from reference TRBV7-9 and TRBJ1-1): DTGVSQNPRHKITKRGQNVTFRCDPISEHNRLYWYRQTLGQGPEFLTYFQNEAQLEKSRLLSDRFSAERPKGSFSTLEIQRTEQGDSAMYLCASSLTQGARWAFFGQGTRLTVV.

The chain recombines TRBV6-6 with TRBJ2-1; tentatively, D is TRBD1 (5 bases). Trimming took off 5 bases at V and 5 bases at J, with 13 bases between the two ends. Germline CDR1 MNHNY, CDR2 SVGAGI (reference sequence). The CDR3 runs 14 residues. The CDR3 DNA sequence: TGTGCCAGCAGTCGACAGTGGGCGAACAATGAGCAGTTCTTC. As protein: CASSRQWANNEQFF.

CDR3 nucleotides: TGTGCCAGCAGTGCGGCGGGTCGGGGGGGCTACACCTTC. Protein product: CASSAAGRGGYTF. This chain joins TRBV28 and TRBJ1-2; tentatively, D is TRBD1 (5 bases). The CDR3 consists of 13 residues. Between the trimmed V and J ends, which lost 5 bases and 8 bases, there was a span of 15 bases. The V gene's germline CDR1 is MDHEN and CDR2 SYDVKM.

The rearrangement uses TRBV7-9 and TRBJ1-1; D unresolved. Per germline, CDR1 SEHNR and CDR2 FQNEAQ (reference sequence). Trimming stripped 0 bases from V and 4 bases from J, with 9 bases between. The CDR3 runs to 14 residues. CDR3 sequence: CASSLATPSTEAFF. CDR3 in DNA: TGTGCCAGCAGCTTAGCGACACCCAGCACTGAAGCTTTCTTT.

The sample holds one count of this clone. This rearrangement joins TRBV9 to TRBJ1-2, with D unresolved. The length of the CDR3 is 12 residues. CDR1 and CDR2 from the germline V gene are SGDLS and YYNGEE. V was shortened by 7 bases and J by 5 bases, with 12 bases between the two germline ends. The DNA of the CDR3 is TGTGCCAGCGAGGGCGGCCGATATGGCTACACCTTC. Its translation is CASEGGRYGYTF.

V and J are TRBV7-6 and TRBJ1-6; a possible D gene is TRBD1 (6 bases). Germline V gives CDR1 SGHVS, CDR2 FNYEAQ. V was clipped by 5 bases and J by 10 bases, with 18 bases between them. The CDR3 is 15 amino acids. CDR3 sequence: CASSRTQGSKSPLHF. The DNA of the CDR3 is TGTGCCAGCAGCCGAACACAGGGTTCTAAATCACCCCTCCACTTT.